This entry lists 22 T cell receptor beta chains sequenced from one sample in a study of shared clonotypes between healthy human individuals. The protocol was immunoSEQ multiplex PCR, while the TCRdb copy is restricted to in-frame clones and leaves out a portion. The sample has 2 million to 2.5 million clones, roughly 96% seen once. The sequencing input was naive CD4+ T cells sorted from blood. Subset given: CD45RA+ positively selected. The receptors originated from a man younger than 35 in good health.

V usage is TRBV4-1 and J usage is TRBJ2-1; D is perhaps TRBD2 (6 bases). Germline values: CDR1 MGHRA, CDR2 YSYEKL. The ends were cut back, 2 bases at V and 2 bases at J, with 13 bases in the middle. CDR3 size: 16 residues. The CDR3 reads CASSQPGRGTYNEQFF. The CDR3, as DNA: TGCGCCAGCAGCCAACCGGGACGGGGGACCTACAATGAGCAGTTCTTC.

This clone was counted a single time. The J gene is TRBJ2-1, the V gene TRBV6-5; D is possibly TRBD1 (6 bases). Germline V gene sequence: CDR1 MNHEY, CDR2 SVGAGI. Trimming shortened V by 0 bases and J by 4 bases, and 13 bases separated the two germline ends. The CDR3 has 16 residues. The CDR3 nucleotides are TGTGCCAGCAGTTACTCGGGACCAGGGGTTTACAATGAGCAGTTCTTC. This translates into CASSYSGPGVYNEQFF.

Remarks on this clone: This sample includes further DNA sequences coding for the same CDR3. This chain uses TRBV5-1 with TRBJ2-7; D is uncertain. The CDR3 has 13 residues. Trimming pared 0 bases from V and 4 bases from J, leaving 8 bases between. Germline V lookup: CDR1 SGHRS, CDR2 YFSETQ. As DNA, the CDR3 is TGCGCCAGCAGCTTGGCCGCAGCATACGAGCAGTACTTC. Translating gives CASSLAAAYEQYF.

The chain carries TRBV25-1 and TRBJ1-2, with unresolved D. The germline V and J ends were trimmed by 1 base and 4 bases, with 10 bases remaining between them. CDR3 size: 14 residues. CDR1 and CDR2 from the germline V gene are MGHDK and SYGVNS. CDR3 residues: CASSESWVSYGYTF. The CDR3 nucleotides read TGTGCCAGCAGTGAATCCTGGGTTTCCTATGGCTACACCTTC.

The chain couples TRBV2 to TRBJ1-5; D call uncertain. The CDR3 is 15 amino acids. V was trimmed by 1 base and J by 5 bases, leaving 12 bases between them. CDR1 SNHLY and CDR2 FYNNEI come from the germline V gene. The CDR3 DNA sequence: TGTGCCAGCAGTGAAGTGGGTGGGAATTATCAGCCCCAGCATTTT. Its translation: CASSEVGGNYQPQHF.

Only one count was recorded for this clone. V and J are TRBV9 and TRBJ2-1; D possibly corresponds to TRBD2 (6 bases). The CDR3 sequence is 16 residues long. Trimming stripped 4 bases from V and 0 bases from J, with 14 bases between. The germline CDR1 and CDR2 sequences are SGDLS and YYNGEE. The CDR3 nucleotides are TGTGCCAGCAGCCCAGCGGGCCATAGCTCCTACAATGAGCAGTTCTTC. Residues: CASSPAGHSSYNEQFF.

The chain is built from TRBV29-1 and TRBJ1-1, with D perhaps matching TRBD1 (6 bases). CDR1 is SQVTM and CDR2 is ANQGSEA in the germline V gene. Trimming pared 2 bases from V and 4 bases from J, leaving 14 bases between. The CDR3 runs 14 residues. The CDR3 loop reads CSVERGVKGTEAFF. The CDR3 region has the DNA TGCAGCGTTGAAAGGGGGGTTAAAGGCACTGAAGCTTTCTTT.

V and J are TRBV5-1 and TRBJ2-7, with D hard to call. Deletions cut 0 bases from V and 1 base from J, with 8 bases between. Germline values: CDR1 SGHRS, CDR2 YFSETQ. CDR3 length: 14 amino acids. This CDR3 is CASSLDEVSYEQYF. CDR3 DNA: TGCGCCAGCAGCTTGGATGAGGTGTCCTACGAGCAGTACTTC.

A note on this clone: Other nucleotide sequences from this sample produce the same CDR3. The gene calls are TRBV2 and TRBJ1-1; D perhaps matches TRBD1 (5 bases). V lost 3 bases to trimming and J lost 5 bases, with 13 bases between them. Per germline, CDR1 SNHLY and CDR2 FYNNEI. CDR3 length: 14 residues. CDR3 amino acids: CASSEEEGRTEAFF. CDR3 nucleotides: TGTGCCAGCAGTGAGGAGGAGGGGAGGACTGAAGCTTTCTTT. The variable domain in full, with the rest retrieved from reference TRBV2 and TRBJ1-1, is EPEVTQTPSHQVTQMGQEVILRCVPISNHLYFYWYRQILGQKVEFLVSFYNNEISEKSEIFDDQFSVERPDGSNFTLKIRSTKLEDSAMYFCASSEEEGRTEAFFGQGTRLTVV.

The gene calls are TRBV5-1 and TRBJ1-2, with a possible D match to TRBD1 (6 bases). The CDR3 is made up of 15 amino acids. Germline V gives CDR1 SGHRS, CDR2 YFSETQ. V lost 5 bases to trimming and J lost 4 bases, with 18 bases between them. The CDR3 loop is CASRPDAGAAYGYTF. The CDR3, as DNA: TGCGCCAGCAGGCCCGACGCAGGGGCGGCCTATGGCTACACCTTC.

Only one count was recorded for this clone. The chain recombines TRBV6-5 with TRBJ1-6; 7 bases agree with TRBD1. The CDR3 loop spans 14 amino acids. Germline V gene data show CDR1 as MNHEY and CDR2 as SVGAGI. V lost 6 bases and J lost 7; bases outside the gene matches: 6. The CDR3 loop is CASSRDSLNSPLHF. DNA for the CDR3: TGTGCCAGCAGCCGGGACAGCCTAAATTCACCCCTCCACTTT.

This chain joins TRBV7-9 and TRBJ2-3; D is possibly TRBD2 (5 bases). Per the germline V gene, CDR1 is SEHNR and CDR2 is FQNEAQ (reference sequence). The CDR3 runs to 15 residues. With 5 bases removed from V and 4 bases from J, the gap between germline ends came to 16 bases. CDR3 loop: CASSLRGLPPDTQYF. The CDR3 DNA is TGTGCCAGCAGCCTAAGAGGGCTTCCTCCAGATACGCAGTATTTT.

The genes are TRBV10-3 and TRBJ2-1, with 7 nucleotides matching TRBD2. The V gene's germline CDR1 is ENHRY and CDR2 SYGVKD. The V gene end was trimmed by 6 bases and the J gene end by 6 bases; junction bases not matched to a gene: 11. There are 15 residues in the CDR3. The CDR3 loop reads CAISGSLAGRNEQFF. The CDR3 DNA reads TGTGCCATCAGCGGGTCTTTAGCGGGTCGCAATGAGCAGTTCTTC.

To note about this clone: The same CDR3 arises from other DNA sequences in this sample as well. In DNA form, the CDR3 reads TGCGCCAGCAGCTTTGCGGGGCCCTACGAGCAGTACTTC. It specifies CASSFAGPYEQYF. The chain combines TRBV5-1 with TRBJ2-7; D perhaps matches TRBD2 (6 bases). Trimming cost V 2 bases and J 2 bases, with 8 bases left between them. The CDR3 spans 13 residues. CDR1 and CDR2 (germline): SGHRS, YFSETQ.

The rearrangement uses TRBV15 and TRBJ1-4; D not certain. Trimming shortened V by 0 bases and J by 0 bases, and 5 bases separated the two germline ends. The CDR3 runs to 15 residues. The germline CDR1 and CDR2 sequences are LNHNV and YYDKDF (reference sequence). For the CDR3, the DNA is TGTGCCACCAGCAGAGACCCCACAACTAATGAAAAACTGTTTTTT. Its protein product is CATSRDPTTNEKLFF.

This chain connects TRBV27 to TRBJ1-3, with D unclear. Germline CDR1 MNHEY, CDR2 SMNVEV (reference sequence). V was pared by 3 bases and J by 8 bases, with 11 bases between. The CDR3 is 13 residues long. CDR3 DNA sequence: TGTGCCAGCAGTTTTGGTCTTGGGGACACCATATATTTT. Amino acids: CASSFGLGDTIYF.

Details on this clone: This specimen includes other DNA sequences encoding the same CDR3. The chain combines TRBV19 with TRBJ2-5, with TRBD1 matching over 7 bases. The length of the CDR3 is 15 residues. From germline, CDR1 is LNHDA and CDR2 SQIVND (reference sequence). The V segment lost 4 bases and the J segment 1 base; nucleotides outside the gene matches: 6. The CDR3 bases are TGTGCCAGTAGTACGCCGGGACAGCCCCAAGAGACCCAGTACTTC. Protein: CASSTPGQPQETQYF.

For this clone: Other nucleotide sequences from this sample produce the same CDR3. V usage is TRBV5-1 and J usage is TRBJ2-5, with TRBD2 matching over 12 bases. Trimming at V came to 1 base and at J to 5 bases, leaving 3 bases not matched to a gene. Germline V gives CDR1 SGHRS, CDR2 YFSETQ. The CDR3 runs to 15 residues. The CDR3 region has the DNA TGCGCCAGCAGCTTGCTAGCGGGAGGGCGTGAGACCCAGTACTTC. Translating it yields CASSLLAGGRETQYF.

The rearrangement uses TRBV11-3 and TRBJ2-1, with 14 bases fitting TRBD2. V was clipped by 3 bases and J by 7 bases; unmatched bases: 8. Germline V gives CDR1 SGHNT, CDR2 YENEEA. CDR3 length: 17 residues. In DNA form, the CDR3 reads TGTGCCAGCAGCTTGAACCGACTAGCGGGGGGGCGTAATGAGCAGTTCTTC. Translation gives CASSLNRLAGGRNEQFF.

V gene TRBV5-1 combines with J gene TRBJ2-1; D possibly matches TRBD1 or TRBD2 (5 bases each). The CDR3 length is 16 residues. Between the trimmed V and J ends, which lost 0 bases and 2 bases, there was a span of 12 bases. Per germline, CDR1 SGHRS and CDR2 YFSETQ. The CDR3 region has the DNA TGCGCCAGCAGCTTGGATGAGGGGCTCACCTACAATGAGCAGTTCTTC. Translated: CASSLDEGLTYNEQFF.

This chain links TRBV2 with TRBJ2-7; 10 positions agree with TRBD2. Germline CDR1 is SNHLY and CDR2 is FYNNEI. The CDR3 consists of 14 residues. V gave up 8 bases and J gave up 4 bases; unmatched junction bases: 8. DNA for the CDR3: TGTGCCAGCCTCGAAGTAGCGGGAGGTTACGAGCAGTACTTC. The encoded protein is CASLEVAGGYEQYF.

The genes are TRBV21-1 and TRBJ2-7; the DNA was not compared with TRBD2, the D call given in the table. TRBV21-1 is assigned pseudogene status. The CDR3 runs 15 residues. The CDR3: CASSIWYSRTYEQYF. The DNA for the CDR3 is TGTGCCAGCAGCATTTGGTATAGCCGCACCTACGAGCAGTACTTC.